This T cell receptor (beta chain) was obtained from a study of beta chain features in type 1 diabetes. Expressed TCRB transcripts were sequenced after all isolated RNA was converted to cDNA. Method: immunoSEQ multiplex PCR; TCRdb's copy keeps in-frame clones and lacks some. There are approximately 120,000 clones in the sample; 30% to 40% occur only once, and approximately 0.065% lies in the top ten. Researchers reported sorting CD4+ naive, central memory, regulatory and stem cell-like memory cells via CD45RO/CCR7/CD25/CD127/CD95/CD27. The V and J ends lost 10 bases and 2 bases, in that order; junction bases with no gene match: 9. Germline V gene data show CDR1 as LNHDA and CDR2 as SQIVND (reference sequence). The CDR3 is 14 residues long.

This chain links TRBV19 with TRBJ2-3, with 7 bases that match TRBD1. The source of this sequence is a woman between 18 and 29 years old in good health. Sample: stem cell memory CD4+ T cells from blood. DNA of the CDR3: TGTGCCATCCCAAGGGGGCCCAACACAGATACGCAGTATTTT. It translates to CAIPRGPNTDTQYF.